This TCR beta chain was recovered during a study of blood T cell repertoires in COVID-19. Study-wide context: The origin of the acute and convalescent COVID-19 samples was the United States, Italy and Spain. PBMCs, B-cell-depleted T cells, or T cells were the source of the cDNA or gDNA that made up the material.

Germline loops: CDR1 LNHDA, CDR2 SQIVND (reference sequence). The CDR3 totals 15 residues. The V gene lost 5 bases and the J gene lost 0 bases, with 14 bases spanning the gap. This clone was recorded a few times. Original processing notes: Estimation of nucleated cell counts relied on the amplification of reference gene primers. Sequencing used immunoSEQ multiplex PCR; TCRdb keeps in-frame clones, though not all of them. D and trimming were read from the DNA, whereas the V and J calls and clone size are those reported in that table. The sample has around 250,000 clones; over 80% are singletons. The rearrangement links TRBV19 to TRBJ2-7; tentative D call: TRBD2 (6 bases). This clonotype was obtained from a woman between 35 and 50 years old who had recovered from COVID-19. The sequencing input was peripheral blood. The CDR3 coding sequence is TGTGCCAGTAGTTATAGATGGAGGGGCTCCTACGAGCAGTACTTC. Translation: CASSYRWRGSYEQYF.